This is a list of T cell receptor beta chains from one sample in a study of long-term antiretroviral therapy in people with HIV. Measured with immunoSEQ multiplex PCR; TCRdb has only the in-frame clones, and not every one. This table holds 45,000 or so clones, around 96% found once. Sequenced material: unsorted PBMCs, taken 3.7 years after starting antiretroviral therapy. Every receptor here comes from a woman aged 45 to 65 with HIV. Both conserved end residues are part of each CDR3. The D gene is left open where the match is weak. Some rows mark clone size as missing; the rest say once, few, many or name a class of expanded clone.

abundance,j_gene,v_gene,d_gene,CDR3nt,CDR3aa
NA,TRBJ1-2,TRBV19,TRBD1,TGTGCCAGTAGTGCCGGGCCGGGACAGGGGGCGCGTGGCTACACCTTC,CASSAGPGQGARGYTF
once,TRBJ2-1,TRBV6-6,NA,TGTGCCAGCGGACGGAACAATGAGCAGTTCTTC,CASGRNNEQFF
NA,TRBJ2-7,TRBV6-5,TRBD1,TGTGCCAGCAGAGACAGGGGGCGTTACGAGCAGTACTTC,CASRDRGRYEQYF
NA,TRBJ1-2,TRBV6-1,NA,TGTGCCAGCAGTGAATTGGGGGGGGGAGGGTATGGCTACACCTTC,CASSELGGGGYGYTF
NA,TRBJ1-4,TRBV10-2,NA,TGCGCCAGCAGTGCGTCAGGGTTGGCTAATGAAAAACTGTTTTTT,CASSASGLANEKLFF
NA,TRBJ1-4,TRBV5-1,NA,TGCGCCAGCAGCTTCCGACAGGCAACTAATGAAAAACTGTTTTTT,CASSFRQATNEKLFF
NA,TRBJ2-1,TRBV10-2,NA,TGCGCCAGCAGTGAGTCCAGTTGGAATGAGCAGTTCTTC,CASSESSWNEQFF
few,TRBJ2-5,TRBV5-6,NA,TGTGCCAGCAGCTTGGTATATCCGGAGACCCAGTACTTC,CASSLVYPETQYF
NA,TRBJ2-5,TRBV5-6,NA,TGTGCCAGCAGCTTGGAAGTGGAGACCCAGTACTTC,CASSLEVETQYF
NA,TRBJ2-7,TRBV28,NA,TGTGCCAGCAGCCCGACTTGGGGCGCCGAGCAGTACTTC,CASSPTWGAEQYF
once,TRBJ2-2,TRBV11-1,NA,TGTGCCAGCAGCTCGACTAGGGGGACCGGGGAGCTGTTTTTT,CASSSTRGTGELFF
NA,TRBJ2-1,TRBV2,TRBD2,TGTGCCAGCACCCCTAGCGGGGCTAACAATGAGCAGTTCTTC,CASTPSGANNEQFF
NA,TRBJ1-4,TRBV4-1,TRBD1,TGCGCCAGCAGCCATCCCGGGACAGGGGTGGAAAAACTGTTTTTT,CASSHPGTGVEKLFF
NA,TRBJ2-2,TRBV7-7,NA,TGTGCTAGCAGCTTAGATTTCGGGGAGCTGTTTTTT,CASSLDFGELFF
NA,TRBJ2-1,TRBV4-2,TRBD2,TGTGCCAGCAGCCCGACACTAGCGGGGGCATACAATGAGCAGTTCTTC,CASSPTLAGAYNEQFF
NA,TRBJ2-5,TRBV6-5,TRBD1,TGTGCCACACTACAGGGGGCTCAAGAGACCCAGTACTTC,CATLQGAQETQYF
NA,TRBJ1-2,TRBV10-3,TRBD1,TGTGCCATCAACACAGGGGGGGTGAAGTCTTATGGCTACACCTTC,CAINTGGVKSYGYTF
NA,TRBJ2-2,TRBV21-1,NA,TGTGCCAGCCCACTAGCGGGGGTGACCGGGGAGCTGTTTTTT,CASPLAGVTGELFF
NA,TRBJ2-5,TRBV7-2,NA,TGTGCCAGCAGCTTACACACAAGAGAGACCCAGTACTTC,CASSLHTRETQYF
NA,TRBJ2-3,TRBV7-3,TRBD2,TGTGCCAGCAGCCCGGGACTAGCTGGCGCAGATACGCAGTATTTT,CASSPGLAGADTQYF
once,TRBJ2-5,TRBV5-1,NA,TGCGCCAGCAGCTTGGGACGCAGCCTACAAGAGACCCAGTACTTC,CASSLGRSLQETQYF
NA,TRBJ2-1,TRBV7-9,NA,TGTGCCAGCAGCCCATTGGATCTAGCTGATGAGCAGTTCTTC,CASSPLDLADEQFF
NA,TRBJ1-1,TRBV20-1,NA,TGCAGTACCAGCTTTAACGCTGAAGCTTTCTTT,CSTSFNAEAFF
NA,TRBJ2-2,TRBV29-1,NA,TGCAGCGTTCAAGGAGCAGCCGGGAAAAACACCGGGGAGCTGTTTTTT,CSVQGAAGKNTGELFF
NA,TRBJ2-3,TRBV10-3,NA,TGTGCCATCAGTGAGTCGATTGACAGCACAGATACGCAGTATTTT,CAISESIDSTDTQYF
NA,TRBJ2-1,TRBV7-9,NA,TGTGCCAGCAGCCCAGTGAGGGGAAGCTACAATGAGCAGTTCTTC,CASSPVRGSYNEQFF
once,TRBJ2-7,TRBV16,NA,TGTGCCAGCAACCGACAGCCGTCCTACGAGCAGTACTTC,CASNRQPSYEQYF
NA,TRBJ2-2,TRBV19,NA,TGTGCCAGTTCTAAGTTGGGCGCGAACACCGGGGAGCTGTTTTTT,CASSKLGANTGELFF
NA,TRBJ1-1,TRBV4-2,NA,TGTGCCAGCAGCCAAGTCGAGGGGGAAGGGAACACTGAAGCTTTCTTT,CASSQVEGEGNTEAFF
few,TRBJ2-1,TRBV27,TRBD2,TGTGCCACCCACGGAGCGGGGGGGGATAATGAGCAGTTCTTC,CATHGAGGDNEQFF
NA,TRBJ1-5,TRBV6-1,NA,TGTGCCAGCAGTGACCGGGACAATCAGCCCCAGCATTTT,CASSDRDNQPQHF
NA,TRBJ1-5,TRBV7-2,NA,TGTGCCAGCAAGAGCCCAAACGATCAGCCCCAGCATTTT,CASKSPNDQPQHF
NA,TRBJ2-7,TRBV7-2,NA,TGTGCCAGCAGCCAGGGCGGCGGCGGATACGAGCAGTACTTC,CASSQGGGGYEQYF
NA,TRBJ2-3,TRBV5-5,TRBD1,TGTGCCAGCAGTCTTCAGGGACAGACAGATACGCAGTATTTT,CASSLQGQTDTQYF
NA,TRBJ1-2,TRBV18,TRBD1,TGTGCCAGCTCATCCCCGTACAGGGGGCTTGAGGGCTACACCTTC,CASSSPYRGLEGYTF
NA,TRBJ2-7,TRBV29-1,NA,TGCAGCGTTGAGAACCCGCCTGACCGGGGTGGCGAGCAGTACTTC,CSVENPPDRGGEQYF
NA,TRBJ2-5,TRBV5-6,NA,TGTGCCAGCAGCTTGAGGGGGGAAGAGACCCAGTACTTC,CASSLRGEETQYF
NA,TRBJ2-7,TRBV6-5,NA,TGTGCCAGCAGTTACTCGATAGCAGGGGCTTACGAGCAGTACTTC,CASSYSIAGAYEQYF
NA,TRBJ2-5,TRBV6-5,TRBD2,TGTGCCAGCAGTTATACCGGGGGGAGGGTCGAGACCCAGTACTTC,CASSYTGGRVETQYF
NA,TRBJ2-1,TRBV13,NA,TGTGCCAGCAGCTTCTTCATGGAGCGGGCCTACAATGAGCAGTTCTTC,CASSFFMERAYNEQFF
NA,TRBJ1-2,TRBV14,TRBD1,TGTGCCAGCGGGTCTGACAGGGCTGGCTACACCTTC,CASGSDRAGYTF
once,TRBJ2-7,TRBV7-8,TRBD1,TGTGCCAGCAGCTTCCGGGACAGGGCTGGGGAGCAGTACTTC,CASSFRDRAGEQYF
NA,TRBJ1-6,TRBV5-6,NA,TGTGCCAGCAGCTTGACGCAGGGGCAGGTTTCACCCCTCCACTTT,CASSLTQGQVSPLHF